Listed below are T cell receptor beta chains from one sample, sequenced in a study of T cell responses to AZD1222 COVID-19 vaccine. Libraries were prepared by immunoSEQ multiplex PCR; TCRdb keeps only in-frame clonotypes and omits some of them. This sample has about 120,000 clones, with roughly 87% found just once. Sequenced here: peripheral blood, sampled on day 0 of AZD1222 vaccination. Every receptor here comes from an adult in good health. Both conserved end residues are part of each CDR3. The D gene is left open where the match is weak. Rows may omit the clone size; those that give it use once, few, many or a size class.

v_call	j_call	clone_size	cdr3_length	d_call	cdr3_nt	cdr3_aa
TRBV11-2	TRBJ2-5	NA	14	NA	TGTGCCAGCAGCTTAGCCCCCCTGGACGAGACCCAGTACTTC	CASSLAPLDETQYF
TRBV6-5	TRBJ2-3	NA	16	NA	TGTGCCAGCAGTTACGCGAGGGGAACTGGCACAGATACGCAGTATTTT	CASSYARGTGTDTQYF
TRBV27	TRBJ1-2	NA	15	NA	TGTGCCAGCAGTTTAGGTACAGGAAGCATAGATGGCTACACCTTC	CASSLGTGSIDGYTF
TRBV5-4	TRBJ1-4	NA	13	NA	TGTGCCAGCAGCTTTAGAGGGAATGAAAAACTGTTTTTT	CASSFRGNEKLFF
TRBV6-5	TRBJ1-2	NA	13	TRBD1	TGTGCCAGCGCTAGGGGGCACAACTATGGCTACACCTTC	CASARGHNYGYTF
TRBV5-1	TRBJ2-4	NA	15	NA	TGCGCCAGCAGCACGACAGGTAGTGACAAAAACATTCAGTACTTC	CASSTTGSDKNIQYF
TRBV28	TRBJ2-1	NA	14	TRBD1	TGTGCCAGCAGTCTATCGGGACAGGGAATCTGGAAGTTCTTC	CASSLSGQGIWKFF
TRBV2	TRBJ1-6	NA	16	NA	TGTGCCAGCATGCGTACAGGCAGCTCCTATAATTCACCCCTCCACTTT	CASMRTGSSYNSPLHF
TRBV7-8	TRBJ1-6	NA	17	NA	TGTGCCAGCAGCTTAGGCGGGGGGGCCGGAGGAGATTCACCCCTCCACTTT	CASSLGGGAGGDSPLHF
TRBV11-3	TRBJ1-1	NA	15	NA	TGTGCCAGCAGCTCCACCGCTATACCCAACACTGAAGCTTTCTTT	CASSSTAIPNTEAFF
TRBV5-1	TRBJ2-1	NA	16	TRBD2	TGCGCCAGCAGCTTGGCGGCTAGCGGCTCCTACAATGAGCAGTTCTTC	CASSLAASGSYNEQFF
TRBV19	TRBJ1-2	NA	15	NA	TGTGCCAGTAGGGAAACAGGAATCACTAACTATGGCTACACCTTC	CASRETGITNYGYTF
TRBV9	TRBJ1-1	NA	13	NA	TGTGCCAGCAGCCCGGTACGGAACACTGAAGCTTTCTTT	CASSPVRNTEAFF
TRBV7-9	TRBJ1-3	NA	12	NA	TGTGCCAGCAGACCAAGGGCAGACACCATATATTTT	CASRPRADTIYF
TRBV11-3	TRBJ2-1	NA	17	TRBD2	TGTGCCAGCAGCTTAGGATCCGCTAGCGGGAGGGAGAATGAGCAGTTCTTC	CASSLGSASGRENEQFF
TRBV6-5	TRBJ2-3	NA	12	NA	TGTGCCAGCGTTTTTAGCACAGATACGCAGTATTTT	CASVFSTDTQYF
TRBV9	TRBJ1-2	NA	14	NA	TGTGCCAGCAGCGTCGGACGGGATGAGGACGGCTACACCTTC	CASSVGRDEDGYTF
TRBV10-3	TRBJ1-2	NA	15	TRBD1	TGTGCCATCAGTGAGGGGACAGGGAAGATCTATGGCTACACCTTC	CAISEGTGKIYGYTF
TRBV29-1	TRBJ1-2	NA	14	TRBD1	TGCAGCGTTGAAGGACAGGGAAGCTGGTATGGCTACACCTTC	CSVEGQGSWYGYTF
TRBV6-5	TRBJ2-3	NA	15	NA	TGTGCCAGTCTAAACCGTGGGCTAGGGAAAGATACGCAGTATTTT	CASLNRGLGKDTQYF
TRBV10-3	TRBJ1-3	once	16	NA	TGTGCCATCAGTCCGGACAGTTTCGTCTCTGGAAACACCATATATTTT	CAISPDSFVSGNTIYF
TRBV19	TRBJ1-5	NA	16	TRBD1	TGTGCCAGTAGTCGTAGACAGGGGAGAGGCAATCAGCCCCAGCATTTT	CASSRRQGRGNQPQHF
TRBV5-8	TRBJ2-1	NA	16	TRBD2	TGTGCCAGCAGCGGTAATCTAGCGGGAGGGGGAAATGAGCAGTTCTTC	CASSGNLAGGGNEQFF
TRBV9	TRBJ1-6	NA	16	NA	TGTGCCAGCAGCGGGACCGACTTTAACTATAATTCACCCCTCCACTTT	CASSGTDFNYNSPLHF
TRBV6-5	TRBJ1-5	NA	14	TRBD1	TGTGCCACCTTTACAGGACAGGAGGATCAGCCCCAGCATTTT	CATFTGQEDQPQHF
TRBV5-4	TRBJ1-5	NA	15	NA	TGTGCCAGCAGCTTGGGGCTCGGTGGCAATCAGCCCCAGCATTTT	CASSLGLGGNQPQHF
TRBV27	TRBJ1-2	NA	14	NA	TGTGCCAGCAGTGTCAACGCCGGCGAGAGTGGCTACACCTTC	CASSVNAGESGYTF
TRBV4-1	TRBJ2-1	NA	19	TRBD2	TGCGCCAGCAGCCAAGTCCCTGGACTAGCGGGAATCTCCTACAATGAGCAGTTCTTC	CASSQVPGLAGISYNEQFF